This T cell receptor (beta chain) stems from a study of T cells in Graves' hyperthyroidism and ophthalmopathy. TCR beta CDR3 regions were amplified from RNA transcripts. With the HTBI primer set, the TCR CDR3 went through a first round of RT-PCR. TCRdb reprocessed the multiplex PCR reads via MiXCR and lists one record per CDR3 protein. The sample yields over 200,000 distinct CDR3 sequences, approximately 17% seen once. V gave up 2 bases and J gave up 6 bases, with 17 bases separating them. Germline lookup yields CDR1 SGHNT and CDR2 YENEEA. CDR3 size: 15 residues. The sample holds many counts of this clonotype. Its antigen is currently unknown. General observations from the study: It was a median about 7.1 months before onset that the model predicted ophthalmopathy.

The genes are TRBV11-3 and TRBJ2-7; either TRBD1 or TRBD2 may supply D (5 bases each). Material: blood. The sequence was obtained from a man aged 50-60 years with Graves' hyperthyroidism. CDR3 amino acids: CASSLWDRSLGEQYF. Written as DNA, the CDR3 is TGTGCCAGCAGCTTATGGGACCGAAGTCTCGGCGAGCAGTACTTC.